One and the same sample provided the 29 T cell receptor beta chains below, sequenced in a study of shared clonotypes between healthy human individuals. Sequencing used immunoSEQ multiplex PCR; TCRdb keeps in-frame clones, though not all of them. The sample lists roughly 1,100,000 clones; about 75% were seen once. Specimen: memory CD4+ T cells sorted from blood. Subset specified: CD45RA-negative fraction. The receptors were sampled from a man aged 18 to 29 in good health.

The CDR3 region is CASSQSGGNQPQHF. For the CDR3, the DNA is TGTGCCAGCAGCCAGTCTGGTGGCAATCAGCCCCAGCATTTT. The rearrangement links TRBV5-5 to TRBJ1-5, with unresolved D. Trimming removed 4 bases at V and 2 bases at J, with 10 bases between. CDR3 size: 14 residues. CDR1 is SGHKS, CDR2 YYEKEE, per germline (reference sequence).

The rearrangement uses TRBV6-5 and TRBJ2-7; 12 bases line up with TRBD1. With V trimmed by 6 bases and J by 2 bases, 5 bases remained unmatched. This CDR3 has 15 amino acids. Germline CDR1 MNHEY, CDR2 SVGAGI. This chain's CDR3 is CASRPGTGGTYEQYF. For the CDR3, the DNA is TGTGCCAGCAGACCCGGGACAGGGGGCACCTACGAGCAGTACTTC.

This clone was seen only once. The chain has TRBV4-3 and TRBJ2-7, with D hard to call. There are 13 residues in the CDR3. Germline CDR1 is LGHNA and CDR2 is YSLEER. V was pared by 0 bases and J by 6 bases, with 9 bases between. The CDR3 is CASSQEGSTEQYF. The CDR3 region has the DNA TGCGCCAGCAGCCAAGAGGGCAGCACCGAGCAGTACTTC.

Note on this clone: Since no conserved phenylalanine or tryptophan closes the CDR3, a read error is the likely cause. Because the CDR3's place on the DNA is in doubt, the DNA is left out and the CDR3 is given as listed by TCRdb. The V gene is TRBV21-1, the J gene TRBJ1-2. TRBV21-1 has pseudogene status. The length of the CDR3 is 14 amino acids, counting both ends. CDR3: CASSKGGNNYGYTV.

V and J are TRBV10-3 and TRBJ1-1; no reliable D call. Per germline, CDR1 ENHRY and CDR2 SYGVKD. The CDR3 has 11 residues. Trimming cost V 8 bases and J 7 bases, with 11 bases left between them. The CDR3 spells CAIVKDGEAFF. The CDR3 region has the DNA TGTGCCATCGTTAAGGACGGTGAAGCTTTCTTT.

This rearrangement joins TRBV30 to TRBJ1-2; D gene unclear. Germline V gene sequence: CDR1 GTSNPN, CDR2 SVGIG (reference sequence). Trimming left V 7 bases short and J 3 bases short, with 18 bases between. The CDR3 is 14 residues long. CDR3 DNA sequence: TGTGCCTCTCGAGCCCCCGCTCGCTACTATGGCTACACCTTC. Its translation: CASRAPARYYGYTF. The variable domain in full, completed from reference TRBV30 and TRBJ1-2, reads SQTIHQWPATLVQPVGSPLSLECTVEGTSNPNLYWYRQAAGRGLQLLFYSVGIGQISSEVPQNLSASRPQDRQFILSSKKLLLSDSGFYLCASRAPARYYGYTFGSGTRLTVV.

This clone was counted only a few times. The chain employs TRBV4-3 and TRBJ1-4; the match to TRBD1 covers 7 bases. CDR3 size: 16 residues. Unmatched junction bases numbered 10, after V lost 5 bases and J lost 4 bases. Germline V gene lookup returns CDR1 LGHNA and CDR2 YSLEER. CDR3 sequence (DNA): TGCGCCAGCAGCAAAGGAGCGGGACAGATTAATGAAAAACTGTTTTTT. Its translation is CASSKGAGQINEKLFF.

The V gene is TRBV18, the J gene TRBJ2-7; TRBD2 aligns across 11 bases. CDR3 size: 18 residues. Germline CDR1 and CDR2: KGHSH and LQKENI. V lost 3 bases, J lost 7 bases, and 17 bases stayed unmatched. CDR3 loop: CASSPAASSGRAGGEQYF. CDR3 nucleotide sequence: TGTGCCAGCTCACCCGCCGCGAGTAGCGGGAGGGCCGGGGGGGAGCAGTACTTC.

This clone was seen a few times. The chain couples TRBV11-2 to TRBJ2-2; no clear D. Trimming cost V 7 bases and J 6 bases, with 24 bases left between them. The V gene's germline CDR1 is SGHAT and CDR2 FQNNGV. The CDR3 covers 17 residues. CDR3 coding DNA: TGTGCCAGCACCGACTTTTCTGTTTCGCTCGGAGCCGGGGAGCTGTTTTTT. Protein sequence: CASTDFSVSLGAGELFF.

The V and J genes are TRBV29-1 and TRBJ2-2; tentative D call: TRBD2 (5 bases). Looked up from germline, CDR1 is SQVTM and CDR2 is ANQGSEA. The V end lost 5 bases, the J end lost 5 bases, and 12 bases lay between the germline ends. CDR3 length: 13 residues. The chain's CDR3 is CSVRPGGTGELFF. As DNA, the CDR3 is TGCAGCGTTCGGCCCGGCGGGACCGGGGAGCTGTTTTTT.

This clone appeared once. The chain employs TRBV5-6 and TRBJ1-6, with D hard to call. The CDR3 consists of 12 residues. Per the germline V gene, CDR1 is SGHDT and CDR2 is YYEEEE. Trimming left V 1 base short and J 8 bases short, with 4 bases between. Written as DNA, the CDR3 is TGTGCCAGCAGCTTGTTTGATTCACCCCTCCACTTT. This codes for CASSLFDSPLHF.

V gene TRBV9 combines with J gene TRBJ2-3; D might be TRBD2 (5 bases). Germline V gives CDR1 SGDLS, CDR2 YYNGEE. V lost 3 bases and J lost 1, with 9 bases in between. This CDR3 contains 14 residues. CDR3 sequence: CASSAEGGTDTQYF. CDR3 in DNA: TGTGCCAGCAGCGCCGAGGGCGGCACAGATACGCAGTATTTT.

In its sample, this clone was seen a few times. This chain joins TRBV14 and TRBJ2-7; weak D call: TRBD2 (6 bases). CDR1 is SGHDN and CDR2 is FVKESK in the germline V gene. The CDR3 totals 14 residues. V was clipped by 1 base and J by 5 bases, with 12 bases between them. This chain's CDR3 is CASSQGLTSNEQYF. The CDR3, as DNA: TGTGCCAGCAGCCAAGGGCTGACTAGTAACGAGCAGTACTTC.

The V call is TRBV6-1, the J call TRBJ1-5; D might be TRBD1 (6 bases). CDR1 is MNHNS, CDR2 SASEGT, per germline. V was shortened by 3 bases and J by 0 bases, with 15 bases between the two germline ends. The CDR3 totals 17 residues. CDR3 amino acids: CASSDGQSAYSNQPQHF. The CDR3 nucleotides read TGTGCCAGCAGTGATGGACAGAGCGCTTATAGCAATCAGCCCCAGCATTTT.

The CDR3 DNA follows: TGCGCCAGCAGATCCGGGACTAGCGGGATAGAGACCCAGTACTTC. This gives the protein CASRSGTSGIETQYF. This rearrangement joins TRBV10-2 to TRBJ2-5, with 13 bases that match TRBD2. The germline CDR1 and CDR2 sequences are WSHSY and SAAADI. Losses at the gene ends were 6 bases for V and 4 bases for J; bases not matched to a gene: 5. The CDR3 contains 15 residues.

The chain is built from TRBV30 and TRBJ1-3, with D possibly TRBD1 on 5 matching bases. V lost 5 bases and J lost 2, with 16 bases in between. The CDR3 sequence is 15 residues long. The V gene's germline CDR1 is GTSNPN and CDR2 SVGIG (reference sequence). The CDR3 nucleotides are TGTGCCTGGCAGGTTACGGGAGGGGCTGGAAACACCATATATTTT. Translating it yields CAWQVTGGAGNTIYF.

The CDR3 DNA sequence: TGCAGTGCTCCCCGTATAGAAAAACTGTTTTTT. It specifies CSAPRIEKLFF. The gene calls are TRBV20-1 and TRBJ1-4; D not resolved. V shed 5 bases and J shed 8 bases, with 9 bases lying between them. This CDR3 contains 11 residues. Germline assignment: CDR1 DFQATT and CDR2 SNEGSKA (reference sequence).

This clone was detected only a few times. The V call is TRBV15, the J call TRBJ1-2; no reliable D call. Germline V CDR1 and CDR2: LNHNV, YYDKDF (reference sequence). This CDR3 has 15 amino acids. Trimming cost V 1 base and J 7 bases, with 16 bases left between them. The CDR3 loop reads CATSRAAGDSAGYTF. CDR3 DNA: TGTGCCACCAGCAGAGCGGCCGGAGATAGTGCTGGCTACACCTTC.

Notes on this clone: Since a much larger clone is just one base distant, this may be a read error. The identical CDR3 is also encoded by other nucleotide sequences in the sample. The J gene is TRBJ1-1, the V gene TRBV5-6, with D uncertain. Trimming removed 0 bases at V and 0 bases at J, with 3 bases between. CDR1 and CDR2 (germline): SGHDT, YYEEEE. This CDR3 is 13 amino acids long. The DNA for the CDR3 is TGTGCCAGCAGCTTGGTAGTGAACACTGAAGCTTTCTTT. It is translated as CASSLVVNTEAFF.

This sequence joins TRBV2 and TRBJ1-6, with a weak D call TRBD1 (6 bases). Deletions cut 6 bases from V and 8 bases from J, with 14 bases between. Germline V gene lookup returns CDR1 SNHLY and CDR2 FYNNEI. This CDR3 is built from 14 residues. CDR3 DNA sequence: TGTGCCAGCAGACAGGGTGAGGGTCATTCACCCCTCCACTTT. Its protein is CASRQGEGHSPLHF.

The chain is built from TRBV7-6 and TRBJ1-1, with D possibly matching TRBD1 (5 bases). This CDR3 has 16 amino acids. CDR1 and CDR2 from the germline V gene are SGHVS and FNYEAQ. The V and J ends lost 0 bases and 3 bases respectively, with 14 bases between them. CDR3 DNA: TGTGCCAGCAGCTTAGCATCCTGGGGCAGAGACACTGAAGCTTTCTTT. Amino acids: CASSLASWGRDTEAFF.

The chain carries TRBV5-1 and TRBJ1-6; the D gene is possibly TRBD1 (5 bases). The CDR3 runs to 15 residues. Trimming left V 5 bases short and J 0 bases short, with 9 bases between. The germline V gene encodes CDR1 SGHRS and CDR2 YFSETQ. CDR3 coding DNA: TGCGCCAGCAGAGAGGGGAGCTCCTATAATTCACCCCTCCACTTT. Amino acids: CASREGSSYNSPLHF. Complete variable domain (other parts from reference TRBV5-1 and TRBJ1-6): KAGVTQTPRYLIKTRGQQVTLSCSPISGHRSVSWYQQTPGQGLQFLFEYFSETQRNKGNFPGRFSGRQFSNSRSEMNVSTLELGDSALYLCASREGSSYNSPLHFGNGTRLTVT.

The chain employs TRBV5-5 and TRBJ2-7; tentative D call: TRBD1 (5 bases). The V end lost 1 base, the J end lost 2 bases, and 10 bases lay between the germline ends. Germline V gene lookup returns CDR1 SGHKS and CDR2 YYEKEE (reference sequence). The CDR3 is 14 amino acids. This chain's CDR3 is CASSLLGRAYEQYF. Here the CDR3 DNA reads TGTGCCAGCAGCTTGCTCGGCAGGGCCTACGAGCAGTACTTC.

There are a few counts of this clone. This sequence joins TRBV5-1 and TRBJ2-1, with D possibly matching TRBD1 (5 bases). Germline assignment: CDR1 SGHRS and CDR2 YFSETQ. Trimming took off 4 bases at V and 6 bases at J, with 14 bases between the two ends. CDR3 length: 14 residues. The CDR3 sequence is CASSEGVSVNEQFF. The CDR3, as DNA: TGCGCCAGCAGCGAAGGGGTTAGTGTCAATGAGCAGTTCTTC.

V gene TRBV6-6 combines with J gene TRBJ2-1; the match to TRBD1 covers 7 bases. Germline CDR1 is MNHNY and CDR2 is SVGAGI (reference sequence). With V trimmed by 8 bases and J by 6 bases, 13 bases remained unmatched. There are 15 residues in the CDR3. CDR3 nucleotide sequence: TGTGCCAGCCTCAAAGGGGACAGCCGGTTCAATGAGCAGTTCTTC. Amino acids: CASLKGDSRFNEQFF.

The chain uses TRBV7-5 and TRBJ2-2; TRBD2 is taken as the D call from the table, unchecked against the DNA. TRBV7-5 is a known pseudogene. The CDR3 covers 17 residues. Written as DNA, the CDR3 is TGTGCGCTTCTCGACGGCGGGAGGGCCTGGGACACCGGGGAGCTGTTTTTT. Encoded protein: CALLDGGRAWDTGELFF.

This chain joins TRBV7-9 and TRBJ2-3; D is perhaps TRBD1 or TRBD2 (6 bases each). This CDR3 is built from 13 residues. CDR1 SEHNR and CDR2 FQNEAQ come from the germline V gene (reference sequence). Trimming shortened V by 10 bases and J by 3 bases, and 14 bases separated the two germline ends. The CDR3 coding sequence is TGTGCCACCGGGGGCATAGGGACAGATACGCAGTATTTT. Translating gives CATGGIGTDTQYF. The full variable domain, with the rest looked up from reference TRBV7-9 and TRBJ2-3, is DTGVSQNPRHKITKRGQNVTFRCDPISEHNRLYWYRQTLGQGPEFLTYFQNEAQLEKSRLLSDRFSAERPKGSFSTLEIQRTEQGDSAMYLCATGGIGTDTQYFGPGTRLTVL.

The CDR3 sequence is CASSVGRNSPLHF. Here the CDR3 DNA reads TGTGCCAGCAGTGTTGGGAGAAATTCACCCCTCCACTTT. The J gene is TRBJ1-6, the V gene TRBV6-1, with D uncertain. The V and J ends lost 4 bases and 7 bases respectively, with 8 bases between them. This CDR3 contains 13 residues. Germline-derived CDR1 and CDR2 are MNHNS and SASEGT.

The V and J genes are TRBV28 and TRBJ2-1; TRBD2 matches at 14 bases. The CDR3 spans 15 residues. CDR1 MDHEN and CDR2 SYDVKM come from the germline V gene. V gave up 7 bases and J gave up 7 bases; unmatched junction bases: 6. CDR3 in amino acids: CASTSTSGGVNEQFF. The CDR3 region has the DNA TGTGCCAGCACCTCGACTAGCGGGGGGGTAAATGAGCAGTTCTTC.